This T cell receptor beta chain is from a study of blood T cell repertoires in COVID-19. Study as a whole: Specimens from acute and convalescent COVID-19 originated in the United States, Italy and Spain.

Using immunoSEQ multiplex PCR, the repertoire was profiled, and TCRdb retains in-frame clones only, with some absent. The table records roughly 280,000 clones, 90% of them present only once. Assignment of participants to cohorts was predicated upon participant-reported clinical history. The CDR3 loop spans 15 amino acids. Germline V gene sequence: CDR1 LNHNV, CDR2 YYDKDF (reference sequence). V shed 4 bases and J 6 bases; nucleotides not matched to a gene: 8. Sequences were obtained from PBMCs or T cells enriched from blood (not recorded which). The clonotype was recovered from a woman aged 25 to 39 with acute COVID-19. V and J are TRBV15 and TRBJ1-5; 8 bases are shared with TRBD1. The CDR3 DNA reads TGTGCCACCAGCAAGGTTCAGGGGGCTGCTCAGCCCCAGCATTTT. Translating gives CATSKVQGAAQPQHF. The whole variable domain, remainder taken from reference TRBV15 and TRBJ1-5, is DAMVIQNPRYQVTQFGKPVTLSCSQTLNHNVMYWYQQKSSQAPKLLFHYYDKDFNNEADTPDNFQSRRPNTSFCFLDIRSPGLGDTAMYLCATSKVQGAAQPQHFGDGTRLSIL.